This T cell receptor (beta chain) was identified in a study of CD8 T cells in ankylosing spondylitis. General study findings and limits: Significant enrichment of disease-linked clones was reported in matched ankylosing spondylitis synovial fluid. Clones linked to the disease showed a CD8+ phenotype. They occurred at relatively low frequencies in peripheral blood. Earlier authors reported some of these motif variants in reactive arthritis synovial fluid and blood. A TCR beta motif of about eight highly homologous variants appeared characteristic of ankylosing spondylitis blood.

On this clonotype: The antigen is not known.

In making TCR beta libraries, quantitative 5'-RACE with molecular barcodes was used. MiXCR was run by TCRdb on the 5' RACE reads, yielding one entry per CDR3 protein. The sample carries fewer than 500,000 distinct CDR3 sequences, 20% to 30% recorded once. V lost 0 bases to trimming and J lost 7 bases, with 15 bases between them. The CDR3 contains 15 residues. The germline V gene encodes CDR1 KGHSH and CDR2 LQKENI. This chain uses TRBV18 with TRBJ1-1; maybe TRBD1 (5 bases). The sequencing input was blood, either unsorted or a sorted T cell fraction (not recorded which). The origin of this receptor is a male donor with ankylosing spondylitis. CDR3 amino acids: CASSPPGTPEGEAFF. CDR3 nucleotide sequence: TGTGCCAGCTCACCACCCGGGACCCCGGAGGGTGAAGCTTTCTTT.